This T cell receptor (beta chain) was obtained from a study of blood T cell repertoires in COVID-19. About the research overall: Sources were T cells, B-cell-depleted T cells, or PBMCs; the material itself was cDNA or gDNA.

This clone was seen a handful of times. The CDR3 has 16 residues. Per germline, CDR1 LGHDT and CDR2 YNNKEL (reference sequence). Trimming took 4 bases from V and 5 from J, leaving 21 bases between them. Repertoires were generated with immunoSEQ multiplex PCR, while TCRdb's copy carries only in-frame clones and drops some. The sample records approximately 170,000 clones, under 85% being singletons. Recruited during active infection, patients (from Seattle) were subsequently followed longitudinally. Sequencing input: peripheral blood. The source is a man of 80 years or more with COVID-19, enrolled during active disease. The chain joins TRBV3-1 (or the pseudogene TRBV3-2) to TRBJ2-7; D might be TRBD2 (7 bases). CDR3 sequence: CASSPRDRGAKDEQYF. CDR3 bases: TGTGCCAGCAGCCCTCGAGACCGGGGGGCCAAGGACGAGCAGTACTTC.